The T cell receptor (beta chain) under discussion was sequenced for a study of cytomegalovirus exposure and HLA in healthy donors. The PCR had 60 Vbeta and 13 Jbeta primers. The repertoire was sequenced with immunoSEQ multiplex PCR; TCRdb's copy has only in-frame clones and lacks some. In the table there are around 150,000 clones, just under 80% of which are singletons. Study-wide points: V- and J-gene trimming in TCR beta was tied to a missense DCLRE1C variant by an analysis performed later.

Points on this clone: The antigen remains undetermined.

CDR1 is MNHEY and CDR2 is SMNVEV in the germline V gene (reference sequence). The CDR3 is made up of 16 amino acids. V shed 6 bases, J shed 0 bases, and the junction held 8 bases outside the gene matches. The chain links TRBV27 to TRBJ2-1; 7 nucleotides align to TRBD2. Sequenced sample: PBMCs. This TCR derives from a male donor in good health and CMV-seronegative. CDR3 DNA sequence: TGTGCCAGCAGAGACCGAGCGGGGACCTCCTACAATGAGCAGTTCTTC. Translation gives CASRDRAGTSYNEQFF.